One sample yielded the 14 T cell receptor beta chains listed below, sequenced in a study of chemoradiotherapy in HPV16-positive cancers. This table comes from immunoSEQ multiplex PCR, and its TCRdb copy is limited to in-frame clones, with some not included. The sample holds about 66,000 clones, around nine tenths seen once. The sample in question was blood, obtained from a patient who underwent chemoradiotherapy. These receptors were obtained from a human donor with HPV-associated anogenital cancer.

For the CDR3, the DNA is TGTGCCAGCAGTCAGGGGGGTGAGAGAGGAGCTGAAGCTTTCTTT. Protein sequence: CASSQGGERGAEAFF. The chain combines TRBV28 with TRBJ1-1; TRBD1 agrees at 7 bases. The V segment lost 5 bases and the J segment 6 bases; nucleotides outside the gene matches: 12. The CDR3 is 15 amino acids. Germline CDR1 and CDR2: MDHEN and SYDVKM. Full variable domain (missing parts from reference TRBV28 and TRBJ1-1): DVKVTQSSRYLVKRTGEKVFLECVQDMDHENMFWYRQDPGLGLRLIYFSYDVKMKEKGDIPEGYSVSREKKERFSLILESASTNQTSMYLCASSQGGERGAEAFFGQGTRLTVV.

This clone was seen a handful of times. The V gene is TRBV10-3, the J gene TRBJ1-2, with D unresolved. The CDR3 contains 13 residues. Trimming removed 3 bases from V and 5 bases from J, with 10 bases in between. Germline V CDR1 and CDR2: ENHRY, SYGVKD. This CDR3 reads CAISETALYGYTF. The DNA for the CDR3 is TGTGCCATCAGTGAAACGGCTTTATATGGCTACACCTTC.

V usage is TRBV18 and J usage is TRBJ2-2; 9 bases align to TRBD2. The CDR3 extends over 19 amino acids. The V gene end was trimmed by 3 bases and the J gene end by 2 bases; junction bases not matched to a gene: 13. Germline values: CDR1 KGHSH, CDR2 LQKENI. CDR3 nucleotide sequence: TGTGCCAGCTCACCTCCACCACGGTGGACTAGCGTTAACACCGGGGAGCTGTTTTTT. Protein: CASSPPPRWTSVNTGELFF.

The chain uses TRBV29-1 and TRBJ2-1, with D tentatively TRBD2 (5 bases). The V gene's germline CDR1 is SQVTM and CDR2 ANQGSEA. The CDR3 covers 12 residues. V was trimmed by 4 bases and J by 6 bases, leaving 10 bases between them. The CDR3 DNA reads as TGCAGCGTTGGGACTTGGGGCAATGAGCAGTTCTTC. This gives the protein CSVGTWGNEQFF.

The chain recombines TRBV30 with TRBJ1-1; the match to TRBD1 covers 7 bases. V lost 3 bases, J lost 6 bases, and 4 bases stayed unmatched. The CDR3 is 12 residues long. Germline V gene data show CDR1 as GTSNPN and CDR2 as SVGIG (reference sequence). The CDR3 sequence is CAWSPGGAEAFF. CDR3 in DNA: TGTGCCTGGAGCCCAGGGGGGGCTGAAGCTTTCTTT.

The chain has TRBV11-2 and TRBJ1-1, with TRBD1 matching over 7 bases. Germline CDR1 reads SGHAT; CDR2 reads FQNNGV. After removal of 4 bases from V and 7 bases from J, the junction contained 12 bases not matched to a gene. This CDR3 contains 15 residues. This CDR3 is CASSWGTVGRLEAFF. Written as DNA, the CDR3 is TGTGCCAGCAGCTGGGGGACAGTTGGGCGCCTTGAAGCTTTCTTT.

CDR3 coding DNA: TGTGCCAGCAGGGAGGAAGAGACCCAGTACTTC. This encodes CASREEETQYF. The rearrangement joins TRBV2 to TRBJ2-5, with a weak D call TRBD2 (5 bases). Trimming stripped 6 bases from V and 3 bases from J, with 5 bases between. Germline assignment: CDR1 SNHLY and CDR2 FYNNEI. This CDR3 spans 11 amino acids.

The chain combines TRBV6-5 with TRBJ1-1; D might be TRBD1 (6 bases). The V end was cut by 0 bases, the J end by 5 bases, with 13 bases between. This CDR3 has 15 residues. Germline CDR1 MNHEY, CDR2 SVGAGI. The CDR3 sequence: CASSYSGGRGTEAFF. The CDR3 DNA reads TGTGCCAGCAGTTACTCAGGGGGGCGAGGGACTGAAGCTTTCTTT.

CDR3 protein: CASSPGGGTGELFF. The CDR3 region has the DNA TGTGCCAGCAGCCCCGGAGGGGGCACCGGGGAGCTGTTTTTT. The V call is TRBV7-3, the J call TRBJ2-2; TRBD1 or TRBD2 may be the D gene (6 bases each). The CDR3 is 14 residues long. V lost 5 bases, J lost 4 bases, and 11 bases lay in between. Germline assignment: CDR1 SGHTA and CDR2 FQGTGA. The full variable domain, in which reference TRBV7-3 and TRBJ2-2 provide the parts outside the CDR3, is GAGVSQTPSNKVTEKGKYVELRCDPISGHTALYWYRQSLGQGPEFLIYFQGTGAADDSGLPNDRFFAVRPEGSVSTLKIQRTERGDSAVYLCASSPGGGTGELFFGEGSRLTVL.

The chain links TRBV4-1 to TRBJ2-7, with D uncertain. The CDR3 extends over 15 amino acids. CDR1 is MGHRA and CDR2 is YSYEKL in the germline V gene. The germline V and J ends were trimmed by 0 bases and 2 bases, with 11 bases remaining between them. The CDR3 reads CASSQEISETYEQYF. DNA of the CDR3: TGCGCCAGCAGCCAAGAGATTTCTGAGACCTACGAGCAGTACTTC.

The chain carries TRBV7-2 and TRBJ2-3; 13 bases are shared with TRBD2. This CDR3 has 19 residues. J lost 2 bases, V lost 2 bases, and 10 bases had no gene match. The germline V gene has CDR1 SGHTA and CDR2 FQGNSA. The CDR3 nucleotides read TGTGCCAGCAGCTTACAAAGTGGGACTAGCGGGATGTTCACAGATACGCAGTATTTT. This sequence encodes CASSLQSGTSGMFTDTQYF.

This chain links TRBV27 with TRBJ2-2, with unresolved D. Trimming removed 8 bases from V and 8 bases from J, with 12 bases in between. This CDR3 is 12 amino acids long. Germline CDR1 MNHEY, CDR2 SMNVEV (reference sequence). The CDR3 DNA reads TGTGCCAGCGGGCTAAATTCGGGGGAGCTGTTTTTT. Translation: CASGLNSGELFF.

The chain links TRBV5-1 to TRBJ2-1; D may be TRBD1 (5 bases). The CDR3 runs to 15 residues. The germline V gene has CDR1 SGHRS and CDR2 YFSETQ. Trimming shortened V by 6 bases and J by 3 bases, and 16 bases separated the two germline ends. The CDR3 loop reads CASTPQQGNYNEQFF. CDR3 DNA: TGCGCCAGCACCCCCCAGCAGGGTAACTACAATGAGCAGTTCTTC. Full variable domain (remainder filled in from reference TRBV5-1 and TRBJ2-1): KAGVTQTPRYLIKTRGQQVTLSCSPISGHRSVSWYQQTPGQGLQFLFEYFSETQRNKGNFPGRFSGRQFSNSRSEMNVSTLELGDSALYLCASTPQQGNYNEQFFGPGTRLTVL.

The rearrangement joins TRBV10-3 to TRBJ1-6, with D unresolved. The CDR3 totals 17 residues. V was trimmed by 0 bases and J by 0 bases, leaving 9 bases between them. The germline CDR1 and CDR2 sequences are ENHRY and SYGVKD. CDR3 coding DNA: TGTGCCATCAGTGAGTCGGTCACGAGCTCCTATAATTCACCCCTCCACTTT. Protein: CAISESVTSSYNSPLHF.